The 22 T cell receptor beta chains in this list originate from one sample, sequenced in a study of cytomegalovirus exposure and HLA in healthy donors (TCRdb year 2017). Preparation of the library involved the immunoSEQ multiplex PCR assay. For the multiplex PCR, a mixture combining 60 forward primers for TCR Vbeta segments and 13 reverse primers for TCR Jbeta segments was used. In its TCRdb copy, this immuneACCESS table keeps in-frame sequences only and misses some clones. Where compared with another copy, unresolved V genes explain less than half of these, and the others have no known cause. The sample has 200,000 or so clones on record. Less than 0.9% of the sample rests with the top ten. Sequenced: PBMCs. The receptor source for this set is a boy aged 5-17 years in good health and CMV-seronegative.

The chain uses TRBV5-4 and TRBJ2-2, with no clear D. The germline V gene has CDR1 SGHNT and CDR2 YYREEE (reference sequence). V was trimmed by 2 bases and J by 1 base, leaving 3 bases between them. This CDR3 spans 13 amino acids. The CDR3 protein is CASSFWNTGELFF. CDR3 in DNA: TGTGCCAGCAGCTTCTGGAACACCGGGGAGCTGTTTTTT. Filled out from reference TRBV5-4 and TRBJ2-2, the complete variable domain reads ETGVTQSPTHLIKTRGQQVTLRCSSQSGHNTVSWYQQALGQGPQFIFQYYREEENGRGNFPPRFSGLQFPNYSSELNVNALELDDSALYLCASSFWNTGELFFGEGSRLTVL.

CDR3 residues: CASSLAGAQNEQFF. Here the CDR3 DNA reads TGCGCCAGCAGCCTAGCGGGGGCCCAGAATGAGCAGTTCTTC. V and J are TRBV5-1 and TRBJ2-1, with 10 bases identical to TRBD2. This CDR3 region has 14 residues. V dropped 4 bases and J dropped 7; count of bases not matched to a gene: 5. The germline gives CDR1 SGHRS, CDR2 YFSETQ.

The rearrangement uses TRBV9 and TRBJ2-1; 12 positions agree with TRBD1. The CDR3 is 16 residues long. V gave up 3 bases and J gave up 8 bases; unmatched junction bases: 9. Looked up from germline, CDR1 is SGDLS and CDR2 is YYNGEE. In nucleotides, the CDR3 is TGTGCCAGCAGCGCTACCGGGACAGGGGGCCCGTATGAGCAGTTCTTC. This sequence encodes CASSATGTGGPYEQFF.

CDR3: CASALSMIANYGYTF. CDR3 bases: TGTGCCAGCGCCCTGAGTATGATAGCTAACTATGGCTACACCTTC. The V call is TRBV6-1, the J call TRBJ1-2; D remains unclear. V lost 8 bases and J lost 0, with 16 bases in between. The CDR3 extends over 15 amino acids. The germline gives CDR1 MNHNS, CDR2 SASEGT.

The chain couples TRBV19 to TRBJ2-1, with a tentative D call TRBD1 (5 bases). Trimming removed 4 bases from V and 3 bases from J, with 7 bases in between. Germline V gene lookup returns CDR1 LNHDA and CDR2 SQIVND (reference sequence). The CDR3 is made up of 13 amino acids. CDR3 sequence: CASSKGFYNEQFF. CDR3 DNA sequence: TGTGCCAGTAGTAAGGGGTTCTACAATGAGCAGTTCTTC.

The chain employs TRBV6-1 and TRBJ1-1; D gene uncertain. CDR3 size: 16 residues. The germline CDR1 and CDR2 sequences are MNHNS and SASEGT. V was clipped by 3 bases and J by 1 base, with 15 bases between them. CDR3 DNA: TGTGCCAGCAGTGAGGCAGGTGGCTGGTCGAACACTGAAGCTTTCTTT. This sequence encodes CASSEAGGWSNTEAFF.

The chain uses TRBV7-3 and TRBJ2-4; maybe TRBD1 (6 bases). The CDR3 length is 15 residues. The V gene's germline CDR1 is SGHTA and CDR2 FQGTGA. The V gene lost 5 bases and the J gene lost 6 bases, with 17 bases spanning the gap. This CDR3 is CASSLDTSTGNIQYF. In nucleotides, the CDR3 is TGTGCCAGCAGCCTGGACACGTCGACAGGAAACATTCAGTACTTC.

V usage is TRBV7-2 and J usage is TRBJ2-7; 10 nucleotides line up with TRBD2. V dropped 1 base and J dropped 3; count of bases not matched to a gene: 3. Germline values: CDR1 SGHTA, CDR2 FQGNSA. The CDR3 has 15 amino acids. The CDR3 loop reads CASSLELAGNYEQYF. In nucleotides, the CDR3 is TGTGCCAGCAGCTTAGAACTAGCGGGGAACTACGAGCAGTACTTC. Supplemented by reference TRBV7-2 and TRBJ2-7, the full variable domain reads GAGVSQSPSNKVTEKGKDVELRCDPISGHTALYWYRQSLGQGLEFLIYFQGNSAPDKSGLPSDRFSAERTGGSVSTLTIQRTQQEDSAVYLCASSLELAGNYEQYFGPGTRLTVT.

This chain links TRBV5-6 with TRBJ2-3; TRBD2 matches at 13 bases. CDR3 length: 17 amino acids. Germline assignment: CDR1 SGHDT and CDR2 YYEEEE. J gave up 0 bases and V 10 bases, and 11 bases lay outside the gene matches. The chain's CDR3 is CASEGLAGTYSTDTQYF. The CDR3 nucleotides are TGTGCCTCTGAGGGACTAGCGGGGACCTATAGCACAGATACGCAGTATTTT.

The chain couples TRBV5-1 to TRBJ1-6; D is perhaps TRBD1 (5 bases). V dropped 0 bases and J dropped 10 bases, with 17 bases sitting between them. Germline CDR1 SGHRS, CDR2 YFSETQ. The CDR3 spans 16 residues. CDR3 in amino acids: CASSLEGVQIGSPLHF. CDR3 DNA sequence: TGCGCCAGCAGCTTGGAAGGGGTGCAGATTGGGTCACCCCTCCACTTT.

V is TRBV5-1 and J is TRBJ2-3; possibly TRBD2 for D (5 bases). Germline CDR1 SGHRS, CDR2 YFSETQ. The CDR3 length is 14 residues. V shed 4 bases and J shed 7 bases, with 16 bases lying between them. CDR3 in DNA: TGCGCCAGCAGCCTCCCGGACTCCTGGAATACGCAGTATTTT. Its translation: CASSLPDSWNTQYF. Drawing the rest from reference TRBV5-1 and TRBJ2-3, the complete variable domain is KAGVTQTPRYLIKTRGQQVTLSCSPISGHRSVSWYQQTPGQGLQFLFEYFSETQRNKGNFPGRFSGRQFSNSRSEMNVSTLELGDSALYLCASSLPDSWNTQYFGPGTRLTVL.

This chain uses TRBV14 with TRBJ1-6; 7 positions agree with TRBD1. Trimming cost V 5 bases and J 6 bases; bases outside gene matches: 7. The length of the CDR3 is 15 residues. Germline CDR1 and CDR2: SGHDN and FVKESK. The CDR3 sequence is CASSGQANVNSPLHF. CDR3 coding DNA: TGTGCCAGCAGCGGACAGGCCAACGTTAATTCACCCCTCCACTTT.

V usage is TRBV27 and J usage is TRBJ2-3; 8 bases match TRBD2. J gave up 3 bases and V 3 bases, and 2 bases lay outside the gene matches. The CDR3 totals 14 residues. CDR1 and CDR2 from the germline V gene are MNHEY and SMNVEV (reference sequence). The CDR3 nucleotides read TGTGCCAGCAGTTTGACGGGGGGGACAGATACGCAGTATTTT. Its translation is CASSLTGGTDTQYF.

CDR3 bases: TGTGCCAGCAGCACAGGTTTGCTTAATGGCTACACCTTC. Protein product: CASSTGLLNGYTF. This chain uses TRBV2 with TRBJ1-2; possible D gene TRBD1, 5 bases. Germline CDR1 is SNHLY and CDR2 is FYNNEI. This CDR3 has 13 amino acids. Trimming pared 6 bases from V and 6 bases from J, leaving 14 bases between.

This rearrangement joins TRBV5-6 to TRBJ1-3, with 7 bases matching TRBD1. Germline CDR1 is SGHDT and CDR2 is YYEEEE. This CDR3 comprises 18 residues. Trimming took 2 bases from V and 1 from J; bases not matched to a gene: 12. In nucleotides, the CDR3 is TGTGCCAGCAGCTTCGCCGGACAGGACCTTTTTTCTGGAAACACCATATATTTT. It encodes CASSFAGQDLFSGNTIYF. Full variable domain (remainder filled in from reference TRBV5-6 and TRBJ1-3): DAGVTQSPTHLIKTRGQQVTLRCSPKSGHDTVSWYQQALGQGPQFIFQYYEEEERQRGNFPDRFSGHQFPNYSSELNVNALLLGDSALYLCASSFAGQDLFSGNTIYFGEGSWLTVV.

The chain has TRBV25-1 and TRBJ1-6; weak D call: TRBD1 (6 bases). Deletions cut 8 bases from V and 10 bases from J, with 18 bases between. The CDR3 is 14 residues long. The germline CDR1 and CDR2 sequences are MGHDK and SYGVNS. Written as DNA, the CDR3 is TGTGCCAGCTCGTACCCGGGGGGGCCCTCACCCCTCCACTTT. This translates into CASSYPGGPSPLHF.

This rearrangement joins TRBV5-1 to TRBJ2-7; possibly TRBD2 for D (6 bases). Germline values: CDR1 SGHRS, CDR2 YFSETQ. The germline V and J ends were trimmed by 5 bases and 6 bases, with 18 bases remaining between them. The CDR3 is 14 residues long. CDR3 in DNA: TGCGCCAGCAGTACGGGAGACCCTCTACCCGAGCAGTACTTC. Protein sequence: CASSTGDPLPEQYF.

The chain is built from TRBV30 and TRBJ2-7, with 7 bases that match TRBD1. V shed 0 bases, J shed 12 bases, and the junction held 8 bases outside the gene matches. CDR3 length: 12 residues. In germline, CDR1 is GTSNPN, CDR2 SVGIG (reference sequence). CDR3 nucleotide sequence: TGTGCCTGGAGTGTAGGAGACAGGGCACGGTACTTC. Translated, it gives CAWSVGDRARYF. The full variable domain, its missing parts supplied by reference TRBV30 and TRBJ2-7, is SQTIHQWPATLVQPVGSPLSLECTVEGTSNPNLYWYRQAAGRGLQLLFYSVGIGQISSEVPQNLSASRPQDRQFILSSKKLLLSDSGFYLCAWSVGDRARYFGPGTRLTVT.

DNA of the CDR3: TGTGCCTGGATTCAGGGGAGCTATGGCTACACCTTC. Translated: CAWIQGSYGYTF. This chain joins TRBV30 and TRBJ1-2, with a possible D match to TRBD1 (6 bases). Germline values: CDR1 GTSNPN, CDR2 SVGIG (reference sequence). This CDR3 comprises 12 residues. The germline V and J ends were trimmed by 4 bases and 4 bases, with 10 bases remaining between them.

V and J are TRBV9 and TRBJ1-5; D perhaps matches TRBD1 (5 bases). Germline V gene sequence: CDR1 SGDLS, CDR2 YYNGEE. V gave up 0 bases and J gave up 3 bases, with 10 bases separating them. This CDR3 comprises 15 residues. The CDR3 loop reads CASSVGGDTNQPQHF. In DNA form, the CDR3 reads TGTGCCAGCAGCGTAGGGGGGGATACCAATCAGCCCCAGCATTTT.

CDR3 residues: CASSPPIGTAISSTDTQYF. As DNA, the CDR3 is TGTGCCAGCTCACCACCGATAGGGACAGCCATTTCGAGCACAGATACGCAGTATTTT. The J gene is TRBJ2-3, the V gene TRBV18; the match to TRBD1 covers 7 bases. Germline V gene data show CDR1 as KGHSH and CDR2 as LQKENI. This CDR3 is built from 19 residues. Trimming removed 0 bases from V and 0 bases from J; junction bases left unmatched: 12.

The chain links TRBV19 to TRBJ1-6, with 9 positions matching TRBD1. CDR3 length equals 15 residues. J lost 5 bases, V lost 7 bases, and 6 bases had no gene match. Germline CDR1 and CDR2: LNHDA and SQIVND (reference sequence). The CDR3 nucleotides read TGTGCCAGTAATACAAGGACAGGGGATAATTCACCCCTCCACTTT. Encoded protein: CASNTRTGDNSPLHF.